The 26 T cell receptor beta chains reported below all come from one sample, sequenced in a study of blood T cell repertoires in COVID-19. Data came from immunoSEQ multiplex PCR; TCRdb stores just in-frame clones and leaves some out. The sample has some 88,000 clones, roughly nine tenths seen once. Sample: peripheral blood. The receptors were gathered from a human donor with active COVID-19. The donor label of this sample is uncertain.

The chain is built from TRBV7-2 and TRBJ2-3; 9 bases match TRBD2. The junction had 7 bases not matched to a gene; V was cut back by 1 base and J by 5 bases. CDR3 length equals 16 residues. CDR1 is SGHTA, CDR2 FQGNSA, per germline. This CDR3 reads CASSLVASGDGDTQYF. The CDR3 coding sequence is TGTGCCAGCAGCTTAGTGGCTAGCGGGGACGGAGATACGCAGTATTTT.

This chain joins TRBV1 and TRBJ2-7; the D call in the table, TRBD1, was not verified against the DNA. TRBV1 is marked as a pseudogene. This CDR3 has 16 residues. CDR3 bases: TGCACCAGCAGCCAAGATCGGGGACAGGGGGCCTACGAGCAGTACTTC. It encodes CTSSQDRGQGAYEQYF.

The chain uses TRBV5-1 and TRBJ2-3; a weak D match, TRBD2 (5 bases). The CDR3 consists of 20 residues. The germline V and J ends were trimmed by 4 bases and 4 bases, with 31 bases remaining between them. The germline CDR1 and CDR2 sequences are SGHRS and YFSETQ. The DNA for the CDR3 is TGCGCCAGCAGCCCCCACCTCAGTAGAGGGTTGGGTTCCGGGGCAGATACGCAGTATTTT. It encodes CASSPHLSRGLGSGADTQYF. The full variable domain, with the rest looked up from reference TRBV5-1 and TRBJ2-3, is KAGVTQTPRYLIKTRGQQVTLSCSPISGHRSVSWYQQTPGQGLQFLFEYFSETQRNKGNFPGRFSGRQFSNSRSEMNVSTLELGDSALYLCASSPHLSRGLGSGADTQYFGPGTRLTVL.

The chain combines TRBV6-2 or TRBV6-3 with TRBJ2-7; 9 positions agree with TRBD1. V was clipped by 5 bases and J by 3 bases; unmatched bases: 5. Germline V gives CDR1 MNHEY, CDR2 SVGEGT. This CDR3 has 14 residues. The CDR3 is CASSEGQGLYEQYF. The CDR3 DNA sequence: TGTGCCAGCAGTGAGGGACAGGGCCTCTACGAGCAGTACTTC.

The gene calls are TRBV2 and TRBJ2-7, with D possibly being TRBD2 (6 bases). Germline CDR1 is SNHLY and CDR2 is FYNNEI. V lost 6 bases, J lost 2 bases, and 17 bases lay in between. CDR3 size: 15 residues. The CDR3 region has the DNA TGTGCCAGCAGATTCCAATCAGCGGGCGCCTACGAGCAGTACTTC. Its translation is CASRFQSAGAYEQYF.

The chain combines TRBV2 with TRBJ2-7; TRBD1 matches at 7 bases. This CDR3 comprises 13 residues. After removal of 7 bases from V and 1 base from J, the junction contained 4 bases not matched to a gene. Per the germline V gene, CDR1 is SNHLY and CDR2 is FYNNEI. CDR3 nucleotide sequence: TGTGCCAGCATGACAGGGTTATCCTACGAGCAGTACTTC. Translation gives CASMTGLSYEQYF.

The chain is built from TRBV2 and TRBJ2-1; D is perhaps TRBD1 (5 bases). Between the trimmed V and J ends, which lost 2 bases and 4 bases, there was a span of 12 bases. This CDR3 has 15 amino acids. Germline loops: CDR1 SNHLY, CDR2 FYNNEI. For the CDR3, the DNA is TGTGCCAGCAGTGAAAGTTCAACAGGATACAATGAGCAGTTCTTC. Protein sequence: CASSESSTGYNEQFF.

V gene TRBV29-1 combines with J gene TRBJ2-7, with 9 bases lining up with TRBD1. The germline CDR1 and CDR2 sequences are SQVTM and ANQGSEA. The CDR3 has 17 residues. V was pared by 5 bases and J by 1 base, with 15 bases of the junction left unmatched. This CDR3 reads CSVFYSGTGTQSYEQYF. As DNA, the CDR3 is TGCAGCGTTTTTTACTCTGGGACAGGGACACAATCCTACGAGCAGTACTTC.

V usage is TRBV5-1 and J usage is TRBJ1-2, with 8 bases that match TRBD1. Germline CDR1 reads SGHRS; CDR2 reads YFSETQ. The V gene end was trimmed by 0 bases and the J gene end by 8 bases; junction bases not matched to a gene: 9. This CDR3 comprises 15 residues. The CDR3 DNA reads as TGCGCCAGCAGCTTGGGTCAGGGGGCAAGGTTGGGCTACACCTTC. This codes for CASSLGQGARLGYTF.

A few counts support this clone. The V call is TRBV11-2, the J call TRBJ2-7; D not resolved. The V gene lost 1 base and the J gene lost 0 bases, with 7 bases spanning the gap. CDR1 and CDR2 from the germline V gene are SGHAT and FQNNGV. This CDR3 region has 14 residues. CDR3 DNA sequence: TGTGCCAGCAGCTTAGCTTTAAACTCCTACGAGCAGTACTTC. It is translated as CASSLALNSYEQYF.

The chain carries TRBV10-3 and TRBJ2-7; D possibly corresponds to TRBD1 (6 bases). The CDR3 extends over 16 amino acids. The V and J ends lost 0 bases and 8 bases respectively, with 20 bases between them. Germline values: CDR1 ENHRY, CDR2 SYGVKD. The CDR3 region has the DNA TGTGCCATCAGTGAGTCCGGACAGACCTCCCAGGTAAAGCAGTACTTC. Protein sequence: CAISESGQTSQVKQYF.

This clone was picked up one time. The chain combines TRBV25-1 with TRBJ1-1, with a tentative D call TRBD1 (5 bases). The germline V gene encodes CDR1 MGHDK and CDR2 SYGVNS. The CDR3 length is 13 residues. V gave up 7 bases and J gave up 0 bases, with 9 bases separating them. The CDR3 spells CASTGEVNTEAFF. The CDR3 DNA sequence: TGTGCCAGCACGGGGGAGGTGAACACTGAAGCTTTCTTT.

V usage is TRBV5-1 and J usage is TRBJ2-1; D perhaps matches TRBD2 (6 bases). There are 13 residues in the CDR3. Trimming stripped 4 bases from V and 8 bases from J, with 13 bases between. CDR1 is SGHRS and CDR2 is YFSETQ in the germline V gene. CDR3 sequence: CASSPGGRDEQFF. In nucleotides, the CDR3 is TGCGCCAGCAGCCCCGGGGGTCGGGATGAGCAGTTCTTC.

Here the CDR3 DNA reads TGTGCCAGCAGCTCTGGACGACAGGGGGGATCCTACGAGCAGTACTTC. Its protein product is CASSSGRQGGSYEQYF. The V and J genes are TRBV11-2 and TRBJ2-7, with TRBD1 identical over 9 bases. Trimming removed 4 bases from V and 1 base from J; junction bases left unmatched: 8. The CDR3 consists of 16 residues. Germline-derived CDR1 and CDR2 are SGHAT and FQNNGV. The full variable domain, completed using reference TRBV11-2 and TRBJ2-7, is EAGVAQSPRYKIIEKRQSVAFWCNPISGHATLYWYQQILGQGPKLLIQFQNNGVVDDSQLPKDRFSAERLKGVDSTLKIQPAKLEDSAVYLCASSSGRQGGSYEQYFGPGTRLTVT.

V is TRBV6-5 and J is TRBJ2-5, with D possibly being TRBD2 (5 bases). V lost 5 bases and J lost 5, with 18 bases in between. The CDR3 covers 15 residues. The germline V gene has CDR1 MNHEY and CDR2 SVGAGI. The DNA of the CDR3 is TGTGCCAGCAGTCCTCCGACATCCCAGCGGGAGACCCAGTACTTC. It translates to CASSPPTSQRETQYF.

The CDR3: CASSPVRGRDEKLFF. The CDR3 nucleotides read TGTGCCAGCAGCCCCGTCAGGGGCCGGGATGAAAAACTGTTTTTT. The chain links TRBV7-9 to TRBJ1-4; D possibly corresponds to TRBD1 (6 bases). Germline assignment: CDR1 SEHNR and CDR2 FQNEAQ (reference sequence). The CDR3 runs 15 residues. V lost 5 bases and J 6 bases, leaving 16 bases between the germline ends. Filled out from reference TRBV7-9 and TRBJ1-4, the complete variable domain reads DTGVSQNPRHKITKRGQNVTFRCDPISEHNRLYWYRQTLGQGPEFLTYFQNEAQLEKSRLLSDRFSAERPKGSFSTLEIQRTEQGDSAMYLCASSPVRGRDEKLFFGSGTQLSVL.

The chain links TRBV28 to TRBJ1-1; D is undetermined. The CDR3 runs to 13 residues. Trimming removed 7 bases from V and 4 bases from J, with 13 bases in between. Germline V gene sequence: CDR1 MDHEN, CDR2 SYDVKM. CDR3 region: CASKLAGSTEAFF. The CDR3, as DNA: TGTGCCAGCAAACTAGCCGGATCCACTGAAGCTTTCTTT.

The rearrangement joins TRBV6-1 to TRBJ2-5; TRBD2 is a possible D gene (6 bases). This CDR3 is 12 amino acids long. Per the germline V gene, CDR1 is MNHNS and CDR2 is SASEGT. V was pared by 0 bases and J by 9 bases, with 8 bases between. CDR3: CASSEAGGPQYF. CDR3 DNA sequence: TGTGCCAGCAGTGAAGCCGGAGGGCCCCAGTACTTC.

The chain has TRBV15 and TRBJ2-2; a weak D match, TRBD2 (6 bases). Germline V CDR1 and CDR2: LNHNV, YYDKDF (reference sequence). The CDR3 runs 15 residues. V dropped 0 bases and J dropped 7 bases, with 12 bases sitting between them. In DNA form, the CDR3 reads TGTGCCACCAGCAGAGATCGGAGGGGCAACGGGGAGCTGTTTTTT. It encodes CATSRDRRGNGELFF.

The chain combines TRBV12-3 or TRBV12-4 with TRBJ1-5; D remains unclear. V was pared by 6 bases and J by 7 bases, with 13 bases between. This CDR3 has 13 amino acids. The CDR3 is CASSERLEQPQHF. DNA for the CDR3: TGTGCCAGCAGCGAACGATTGGAGCAGCCCCAGCATTTT.

This clone has just one count. J is TRBJ1-1 and V is TRBV7-9, with a possible D match to TRBD1 (5 bases). Germline V gene lookup returns CDR1 SEHNR and CDR2 FQNEAQ (reference sequence). The V end lost 3 bases, the J end lost 7 bases, and 9 bases lay between the germline ends. The CDR3 has 12 residues. CDR3: CASSFRTGEAFF. CDR3 DNA: TGTGCCAGCAGCTTTCGAACAGGTGAAGCTTTCTTT.

The rearrangement joins TRBV9 to TRBJ2-2, with 9 bases that match TRBD1. The trim removed 4 bases at V and 1 base at J, leaving 5 bases unmatched. The CDR3 spans 16 residues. The V gene's germline CDR1 is SGDLS and CDR2 YYNGEE. The CDR3 loop is CASSTGDRENTGELFF. The CDR3 DNA reads TGTGCCAGCAGCACCGGGGACAGGGAGAACACCGGGGAGCTGTTTTTT. The full variable domain, in which reference TRBV9 and TRBJ2-2 provide the parts outside the CDR3, is DSGVTQTPKHLITATGQRVTLRCSPRSGDLSVYWYQQSLDQGLQFLIQYYNGEERAKGNILERFSAQQFPDLHSELNLSSLELGDSALYFCASSTGDRENTGELFFGEGSRLTVL.

J is TRBJ1-3 and V is TRBV5-1, with D possibly TRBD1 on 5 matching bases. The V gene lost 4 bases and the J gene lost 0 bases, with 14 bases spanning the gap. Germline CDR1 is SGHRS and CDR2 is YFSETQ. CDR3 length: 16 residues. DNA for the CDR3: TGCGCCAGCAGCCCGGGGCGGGGGATCTCTGGAAACACCATATATTTT. Protein: CASSPGRGISGNTIYF.

With regard to this clone: Other DNA variants within this sample encode the same CDR3. The chain has TRBV18 and TRBJ1-1; D gene uncertain. CDR3 length: 13 amino acids. Per the germline V gene, CDR1 is KGHSH and CDR2 is LQKENI. The V end was cut by 3 bases, the J end by 0 bases, with 5 bases between. CDR3 coding DNA: TGTGCCAGCTCACCCGGAGTGAACACTGAAGCTTTCTTT. Protein sequence: CASSPGVNTEAFF.

The CDR3 protein is CASSYPRRGGTGELFF. The CDR3 coding sequence is TGTGCCAGCAGTTACCCTCGCCGGGGGGGCACCGGGGAGCTGTTTTTT. The chain is built from TRBV6-5 and TRBJ2-2; 8 bases agree with TRBD2. The ends lost 2 bases at V and 4 bases at J; junction bases unmatched: 6. This CDR3 is 16 amino acids long. Germline values: CDR1 MNHEY, CDR2 SVGAGI.

V usage is TRBV5-4 and J usage is TRBJ2-7; 7 bases fit TRBD2. Trimming cost V 4 bases and J 9 bases; bases outside gene matches: 13. The germline CDR1 and CDR2 sequences are SGHNT and YYREEE (reference sequence). This CDR3 is 14 amino acids long. This CDR3 reads CASSASGARAVQYF. The DNA for the CDR3 is TGTGCCAGCAGCGCCAGCGGGGCTCGGGCTGTGCAGTACTTC.